This is a list of T cell receptor beta chains from one sample in a study of T cells in Graves' hyperthyroidism and ophthalmopathy. TCRdb used MiXCR to reprocess the multiplex PCR reads, holding one entry per CDR3 protein. The sample carries under 450,000 distinct CDR3 sequences, around 16% recorded once. The specimen sequenced was blood. Receptors originate from a woman under 30 with Graves' hyperthyroidism. CDR3s include the opening cysteine and the closing phenylalanine or tryptophan. The D gene is left open where the match is weak. Expanded clones get a size class; other rows say once, few or many, or leave the size out.

cdr3_aa: CSAWTNHEQYF
cdr3_nt: TGCAGTGCCTGGACTAACCACGAGCAGTACTTC
cdr3_length: 11
d_call: -
j_call: TRBJ2-7
v_call: TRBV20-1
clone_size: many

cdr3_aa: CAPSTNTEAFF
cdr3_nt: TGTGCCCCTTCGACGAACACTGAAGCTTTCTTT
cdr3_length: 11
d_call: -
j_call: TRBJ1-1
v_call: TRBV10-3
clone_size: few

cdr3_aa: CASRDRTTNYGYTF
cdr3_nt: TGTGCCAGCCGTGACAGAACAACTAACTATGGCTACACCTTC
cdr3_length: 14
d_call: -
j_call: TRBJ1-2
v_call: TRBV6-1
clone_size: -

cdr3_aa: CASSLGRTGGLNTEAFF
cdr3_nt: TGCGCCAGCAGCCTGGGCCGAACCGGCGGCCTGAACACTGAAGCTTTCTTT
cdr3_length: 17
d_call: -
j_call: TRBJ1-1
v_call: TRBV5-1
clone_size: many

cdr3_aa: CASSVWAGASYEQYF
cdr3_nt: TGTGCCAGCAGTGTATGGGCAGGGGCGTCCTACGAGCAGTACTTC
cdr3_length: 15
d_call: -
j_call: TRBJ2-7
v_call: TRBV6-1
clone_size: many

cdr3_aa: CASSQAHSILGYIQYF
cdr3_nt: TGCGCCAGCAGCCAAGCACACTCCATTTTGGGATACATTCAGTACTTC
cdr3_length: 16
d_call: -
j_call: TRBJ2-4
v_call: TRBV4-1
clone_size: many

cdr3_aa: CASSLEAKGQLTYEQYF
cdr3_nt: TGTGCCAGCAGTTTGGAGGCTAAGGGACAGCTAACCTACGAGCAGTACTTC
cdr3_length: 17
d_call: TRBD1
j_call: TRBJ2-7
v_call: TRBV28
clone_size: many

cdr3_aa: CASSSPISAGKETQYF
cdr3_nt: TGCGCCAGCAGCTCTCCCATATCAGCGGGGAAAGAGACCCAGTACTTC
cdr3_length: 16
d_call: TRBD2
j_call: TRBJ2-5
v_call: TRBV4-1
clone_size: -

cdr3_aa: CATSDLGYTDTQYF
cdr3_nt: TGTGCCACCAGTGATTTAGGTTACACAGATACGCAGTATTTT
cdr3_length: 14
d_call: -
j_call: TRBJ2-3
v_call: TRBV24-1
clone_size: few

cdr3_aa: CASSLDGGRLSTDTQYF
cdr3_nt: TGTGCCAGCAGCTTAGATGGTGGGAGGCTTAGCACAGATACGCAGTATTTT
cdr3_length: 17
d_call: -
j_call: TRBJ2-3
v_call: TRBV7-8
clone_size: many

cdr3_aa: CASSFPERYEQYF
cdr3_nt: TGTGCCAGCAGCTTCCCCGAACGTTACGAGCAGTACTTC
cdr3_length: 13
d_call: -
j_call: TRBJ2-7
v_call: TRBV7-2
clone_size: many

cdr3_aa: CSARDGTGAYEQYF
cdr3_nt: TGCAGTGCTAGAGATGGGACAGGGGCCTACGAGCAGTACTTC
cdr3_length: 14
d_call: TRBD1
j_call: TRBJ2-7
v_call: TRBV20-1
clone_size: many

cdr3_aa: CASSFSPRGFYGYTF
cdr3_nt: TGTGCCAGCAGTTTTTCCCCACGAGGCTTCTATGGCTACACCTTC
cdr3_length: 15
d_call: -
j_call: TRBJ1-2
v_call: TRBV27
clone_size: many

cdr3_aa: CASSLAGTPASHEQFF
cdr3_nt: TGCGCCAGCAGCTTGGCCGGGACTCCCGCTTCGCATGAGCAGTTCTTC
cdr3_length: 16
d_call: -
j_call: TRBJ2-1
v_call: TRBV5-1
clone_size: many

cdr3_aa: CASIATGDGTDTQYF
cdr3_nt: TGTGCCAGCATCGCCACGGGAGACGGCACAGATACGCAGTATTTT
cdr3_length: 15
d_call: -
j_call: TRBJ2-3
v_call: TRBV2
clone_size: -

cdr3_aa: CASSLQREGLDNEQFF
cdr3_nt: TGTGCCAGCAGCCTGCAGCGGGAGGGCCTGGATAATGAGCAGTTCTTC
cdr3_length: 16
d_call: TRBD2
j_call: TRBJ2-1
v_call: TRBV3-1
clone_size: many

cdr3_aa: CASSRGLANTEAFF
cdr3_nt: TGTGCCAGCAGTAGGGGCTTGGCGAACACTGAAGCTTTCTTT
cdr3_length: 14
d_call: -
j_call: TRBJ1-1
v_call: TRBV2
clone_size: many

cdr3_aa: CASSYSRDRAGANVLTF
cdr3_nt: TGTGCCAGCAGTTATTCAAGGGACAGGGCCGGGGCCAACGTCCTGACTTTC
cdr3_length: 17
d_call: TRBD1
j_call: TRBJ2-6
v_call: TRBV6-5
clone_size: -

cdr3_aa: CASSPQGISGTEAFF
cdr3_nt: TGTGCCAGTAGTCCACAGGGAATTAGTGGCACTGAAGCTTTCTTT
cdr3_length: 15
d_call: -
j_call: TRBJ1-1
v_call: TRBV19
clone_size: many

cdr3_aa: CSAGGQTYEQYF
cdr3_nt: TGCAGCGCAGGGGGACAGACCTACGAGCAGTACTTC
cdr3_length: 12
d_call: TRBD1
j_call: TRBJ2-7
v_call: TRBV29-1
clone_size: many

cdr3_aa: CASTLRQGRDTEAFF
cdr3_nt: TGTGCCAGCACCCTCCGACAGGGTCGAGACACTGAAGCTTTCTTT
cdr3_length: 15
d_call: TRBD1
j_call: TRBJ1-1
v_call: TRBV2
clone_size: many

cdr3_aa: CASSTPGLMNTEAFF
cdr3_nt: TGTGCCAGCAGTACCCCGGGACTCATGAACACTGAAGCTTTCTTT
cdr3_length: 15
d_call: -
j_call: TRBJ1-1
v_call: TRBV2
clone_size: many

cdr3_aa: CASSGGGQGETEAFF
cdr3_nt: TGCGCCAGCAGCGGGGGGGGACAGGGGGAGACTGAAGCTTTCTTT
cdr3_length: 15
d_call: TRBD1
j_call: TRBJ1-1
v_call: TRBV5-1
clone_size: many

cdr3_aa: CASSGARGTGTRYGYTF
cdr3_nt: TGTGCCAGCAGTGGGGCCCGGGGGACAGGGACCCGCTATGGCTACACCTTC
cdr3_length: 17
d_call: TRBD1
j_call: TRBJ1-2
v_call: TRBV2
clone_size: -

cdr3_aa: CASSYRAAYGYTF
cdr3_nt: TGTGCCAGCAGTTACAGGGCTGCCTATGGCTACACCTTC
cdr3_length: 13
d_call: -
j_call: TRBJ1-2
v_call: TRBV28
clone_size: many

cdr3_aa: CASSKTGFTYNSPLHF
cdr3_nt: TGTGCCAGCAGCAAGACAGGGTTTACCTATAATTCACCCCTCCACTTT
cdr3_length: 16
d_call: TRBD1
j_call: TRBJ1-6
v_call: TRBV7-6
clone_size: once

cdr3_aa: CASSLEYGGGYNEQFF
cdr3_nt: TGTGCCAGCAGTTTAGAGTATGGCGGGGGATACAATGAGCAGTTCTTC
cdr3_length: 16
d_call: TRBD2
j_call: TRBJ2-1
v_call: TRBV27
clone_size: many

cdr3_aa: CASSLVQRPDYEQYF
cdr3_nt: TGTGCCAGCAGCTTAGTTCAGCGGCCCGACTACGAGCAGTACTTC
cdr3_length: 15
d_call: -
j_call: TRBJ2-7
v_call: TRBV7-8
clone_size: few

cdr3_aa: CASSPTTGEGNGYTF
cdr3_nt: TGTGCCAGCTCACCGACGACAGGGGAAGGGAATGGCTACACCTTC
cdr3_length: 15
d_call: TRBD1
j_call: TRBJ1-2
v_call: TRBV18
clone_size: many

cdr3_aa: CASSRDDNEQFF
cdr3_nt: TGTGCCAGCAGTAGGGACGACAATGAGCAGTTCTTC
cdr3_length: 12
d_call: -
j_call: TRBJ2-1
v_call: TRBV6-1
clone_size: many

cdr3_aa: CSATLESGYTF
cdr3_nt: TGCAGTGCCACCCTTGAAAGTGGCTACACCTTC
cdr3_length: 11
d_call: -
j_call: TRBJ1-2
v_call: TRBV20-1
clone_size: many

cdr3_aa: CASGPQGVETQYF
cdr3_nt: TGTGCCAGCGGCCCCCAGGGAGTGGAGACCCAGTACTTC
cdr3_length: 13
d_call: -
j_call: TRBJ2-5
v_call: TRBV28
clone_size: -

cdr3_aa: CASSQEISPLRDSSYEQYF
cdr3_nt: TGCGCCAGCAGCCAAGAAATCTCACCCCTCCGGGACAGCTCCTACGAGCAGTACTTC
cdr3_length: 19
d_call: TRBD1
j_call: TRBJ2-7
v_call: TRBV4-1
clone_size: -

cdr3_aa: CASSYTLAGALYEQYF
cdr3_nt: TGTGCCAGCAGCTATACCCTAGCGGGGGCCTTATACGAGCAGTACTTC
cdr3_length: 16
d_call: TRBD2
j_call: TRBJ2-7
v_call: TRBV11-2
clone_size: few

cdr3_aa: CASSEGTGRPLEQYF
cdr3_nt: TGTGCCAGCAGTGAAGGGACAGGGAGGCCCCTCGAGCAGTACTTC
cdr3_length: 15
d_call: TRBD1
j_call: TRBJ2-7
v_call: TRBV2
clone_size: many

cdr3_aa: CASSPTQGGTDTQYF
cdr3_nt: TGTGCCAGCTCACCTACACAGGGAGGCACAGATACGCAGTATTTT
cdr3_length: 15
d_call: -
j_call: TRBJ2-3
v_call: TRBV18
clone_size: many

cdr3_aa: CASSLDSPVWNTGELFF
cdr3_nt: TGTGCCAGCAGCTTAGATTCTCCAGTTTGGAACACCGGGGAGCTGTTTTTT
cdr3_length: 17
d_call: -
j_call: TRBJ2-2
v_call: TRBV11-3
clone_size: many

cdr3_aa: CASMRGGRDNEQYF
cdr3_nt: TGTGCCAGCATGCGGGGGGGCCGGGACAATGAGCAGTACTTC
cdr3_length: 14
d_call: TRBD2
j_call: TRBJ2-7
v_call: TRBV5-4
clone_size: few

cdr3_aa: CASSDSRRGNEQFF
cdr3_nt: TGCGCCAGCAGTGACTCCCGCCGAGGCAATGAGCAGTTCTTC
cdr3_length: 14
d_call: -
j_call: TRBJ2-1
v_call: TRBV10-2
clone_size: many

cdr3_aa: CAISAASGGYEQYF
cdr3_nt: TGTGCCATCAGTGCGGCTAGCGGGGGATACGAGCAGTACTTC
cdr3_length: 14
d_call: TRBD2
j_call: TRBJ2-7
v_call: TRBV10-3
clone_size: many

cdr3_aa: CASTTNRAQYF
cdr3_nt: TGTGCCAGCACCACGAACAGGGCCCAGTACTTC
cdr3_length: 11
d_call: -
j_call: TRBJ2-5
v_call: TRBV7-9
clone_size: many

cdr3_aa: CASTNNYEQYF
cdr3_nt: TGTGCCAGCACCAACAACTACGAGCAGTACTTC
cdr3_length: 11
d_call: -
j_call: TRBJ2-7
v_call: TRBV6-1
clone_size: -

cdr3_aa: CASSEAFRLEQYF
cdr3_nt: TGTGCCAGCAGTGAAGCTTTCCGGCTCGAGCAGTACTTC
cdr3_length: 13
d_call: -
j_call: TRBJ2-7
v_call: TRBV6-1
clone_size: many

cdr3_aa: CASSLIGRDHETQYF
cdr3_nt: TGTGCCAGCAGCTTAATCGGGCGGGATCACGAGACCCAGTACTTC
cdr3_length: 15
d_call: -
j_call: TRBJ2-5
v_call: TRBV5-4
clone_size: -

cdr3_aa: CASSDNTGQGAYGYTF
cdr3_nt: TGTGCCAGCAGTGACAATACCGGACAGGGGGCCTATGGCTACACCTTC
cdr3_length: 16
d_call: TRBD1
j_call: TRBJ1-2
v_call: TRBV25-1
clone_size: many

cdr3_aa: CASTLSIGVAFF
cdr3_nt: TGTGCCAGTACCCTATCAATCGGGGTAGCTTTCTTT
cdr3_length: 12
d_call: -
j_call: TRBJ1-1
v_call: TRBV19
clone_size: -

cdr3_aa: CASSLDSLVETQYF
cdr3_nt: TGTGCCAGCAGCTTAGACAGCTTGGTAGAGACCCAGTACTTC
cdr3_length: 14
d_call: -
j_call: TRBJ2-5
v_call: TRBV11-2
clone_size: many

cdr3_aa: CASNLGGGAADTQYF
cdr3_nt: TGTGCCAGCAACTTAGGCGGGGGGGCCGCAGATACGCAGTATTTT
cdr3_length: 15
d_call: TRBD2
j_call: TRBJ2-3
v_call: TRBV7-3
clone_size: -

cdr3_aa: CASSRMAGGPPYNEQFF
cdr3_nt: TGTGCCAGCAGCCGTATGGCGGGGGGGCCCCCCTACAATGAGCAGTTCTTC
cdr3_length: 17
d_call: TRBD2
j_call: TRBJ2-1
v_call: TRBV4-2
clone_size: -

cdr3_aa: CSGGWGNEQFF
cdr3_nt: TGCAGCGGTGGGTGGGGGAATGAGCAGTTCTTC
cdr3_length: 11
d_call: -
j_call: TRBJ2-1
v_call: TRBV29-1
clone_size: many

cdr3_aa: CASSRGVDTQYF
cdr3_nt: TGTGCCAGCAGCCGGGGGGTAGATACGCAGTATTTT
cdr3_length: 12
d_call: TRBD2
j_call: TRBJ2-3
v_call: TRBV13
clone_size: -

cdr3_aa: CASSQTLLAPYTGELFF
cdr3_nt: TGTGCCAGCAGCCAAACACTACTAGCGCCGTACACCGGGGAGCTGTTTTTT
cdr3_length: 17
d_call: TRBD2
j_call: TRBJ2-2
v_call: TRBV4-2
clone_size: many

cdr3_aa: CASSTGTLNQPQHF
cdr3_nt: TGTGCCAGCAGTACCGGGACACTAAATCAGCCCCAGCATTTT
cdr3_length: 14
d_call: -
j_call: TRBJ1-5
v_call: TRBV12-3/TRBV12-4
clone_size: many

cdr3_aa: CASRVGREIDTQYF
cdr3_nt: TGTGCCAGCAGGGTCGGGAGGGAGATAGATACGCAGTATTTT
cdr3_length: 14
d_call: TRBD2
j_call: TRBJ2-3
v_call: TRBV12-3/TRBV12-4
clone_size: many

cdr3_aa: CASSAGWGSSYNSPLHF
cdr3_nt: TGTGCCAGCAGCGCAGGATGGGGGAGCTCCTATAATTCACCCCTCCACTTT
cdr3_length: 17
d_call: -
j_call: TRBJ1-6
v_call: TRBV5-5
clone_size: many

cdr3_aa: CSARDPRGQSGTGDTQYF
cdr3_nt: TGCAGTGCTAGAGATCCCAGGGGGCAGAGCGGCACCGGGGATACGCAGTATTTT
cdr3_length: 18
d_call: TRBD1
j_call: TRBJ2-3
v_call: TRBV20-1
clone_size: few

cdr3_aa: CASSLTALNEKLFF
cdr3_nt: TGTGCCAGCAGCTTGACGGCCCTTAATGAAAAACTGTTTTTT
cdr3_length: 14
d_call: -
j_call: TRBJ1-4
v_call: TRBV11-2
clone_size: many

cdr3_aa: CASSIRGAGGASGQNEQFF
cdr3_nt: TGTGCCAGTAGTATAAGGGGGGCTGGGGGGGCTAGCGGGCAGAATGAGCAGTTCTTC
cdr3_length: 19
d_call: TRBD2
j_call: TRBJ2-1
v_call: TRBV19
clone_size: -

cdr3_aa: CSARTDTKTAATNEKLFF
cdr3_nt: TGCAGTGCTAGAACCGACACAAAAACAGCTGCAACTAATGAAAAACTGTTTTTT
cdr3_length: 18
d_call: -
j_call: TRBJ1-4
v_call: TRBV20-1
clone_size: -